The rows below give T cell receptor beta chains drawn from one sample of a study of shared clonotypes between healthy human individuals. TCRdb's table, derived via immunoSEQ multiplex PCR, lists solely in-frame clones and lacks some. The top ten hold approximately 0.39% of the sample, which has under 2.5 million clones, roughly 90% seen once. The sequencing input was naive CD4+ T cells from PBMCs. All receptors derive from a young man in good health. Some clones in this sample may be carry-over from other donors' samples. Each CDR3 is given with its conserved first and last residue. Each record gives: V gene, clone size, D gene, CDR3 protein. The D gene is left open where the match is weak. Size tells how often a clone was seen (once, few, many) or the class of an expanded clone, and some rows leave it out.

TRBV2	-	TRBD1	CASSEQGTGTGYTF
TRBV9	-	-	CASSVAGRRKEKLFF
TRBV27	few	TRBD1	CASSSRQGLRTEAFF
TRBV6-6	-	TRBD1	CASSTRQGTGNTIYF
TRBV7-2	-	-	CASSPMDLTDTQYF
TRBV28	-	-	CASSPRTYGGYTF
TRBV5-1	-	-	CASSLPSGDNSPLHF
TRBV14	-	-	CASTAGGEAFF
TRBV27	-	-	CASSFQGRAETQYF
TRBV11-2	-	TRBD2	CASTHAGTSGRASTDTQYF
TRBV25-1	-	-	CASTRGNSYEQYF
TRBV28	-	-	CASSLLGGSNQPQHF
TRBV6-5	-	TRBD2	CASSPYSGRSYEQYF
TRBV28	once	-	CASSFNRQLYSNQPQHF
TRBV6-1	few	-	CASSTGTLSYEQYF
TRBV5-1	-	TRBD1	CASSHGGQGNTGELFF
TRBV6-5	-	TRBD1	CASSPRDRVAFF
TRBV9	-	-	CASARGDYEQYF
TRBV4-2	-	-	CASSQDQGSPYEQYF
TRBV15	-	-	CATSRGYSREGTEAFF
TRBV30	-	-	CAWSVSTTGELFF
TRBV4-1	-	TRBD2	CASSQTGLAPYEQYF
TRBV4-3	-	-	CASSQAEWRAGTGELFF
TRBV27	-	-	CASSRGGTNEKLFF
TRBV9	-	TRBD1	CASNPGTGAHEQFF
TRBV7-9	-	TRBD2	CASRPRLAGVNEQFF
TRBV6-5	-	TRBD1	CASSRDRGHYGYTF